This TCR beta chain emerged from a study of cytomegalovirus exposure and HLA in healthy donors (dated by TCRdb to about 2017). Study-level background: An earlier analysis of roughly 500 of the donors reported roughly 300 Gb of sequence data and 117 million unique TCR beta sequences obtained from about 179 million T cells. High-throughput TCR immunosequencing, statistical association of individual TCRs with disease status, and machine learning were combined to predict cytomegalovirus infection status. Donor age, sex, ethnicity and CMV serostatus were compiled alongside the repertoire data. A later analysis re-examined previously published TCR beta repertoires from roughly 720 donors and added high-resolution HLA genotyping to investigate patterns of TCR occurrence. All discovery cohort repertoires had been generated using a single sequencing platform. Rather than drawing on any new phenotypic data, the later analysis identified candidate immune exposures from TCR beta sequences and the way those sequences occurred across donors. Several DR-DQ haplotypes were treated as single units for association and clustering because of strong linkage in the cohort. Typing coverage differed by locus: A, B, C, DRB1 and DQB1 were typed in roughly 620-640 donors, DQA1 in 500 to 550, DPA1 in around 580, and DPB1 in about 450. The study used immunosequencing to profile the T cell repertoires of 666 subjects and linked those repertoires to cytomegalovirus serostatus. Besides the first cohort of more than 650 subjects, a separate validation cohort made up of roughly 120 different subjects was used. Of the 398 genotyped donors, over 65% fell in the genetic ancestry cluster associated with self-reported Caucasian donors. A later genetic analysis took genome-wide SNP genotypes for about 65% of the roughly 670 donors and used that subset as a discovery cohort. Across 398 genotyped donors of the cohort, an average of roughly 250,000 unique TCR beta nucleotide sequences per donor were sequenced, and roughly a sixth of those sequences were non-productive. Class I and class II HLA loci were covered by the typing at four-digit resolution. An earlier analysis of 500 to 650 of the donors applied high-throughput TCR beta sequencing to assess whether each TCR beta V gene segment acted as functional or pseudogenic. Approximately 330 gigabases of sequencing data and around 90 million unique TCR sequences made up an early release that covered approximately 620 HLA-typed donors. The study aimed to test whether cataloging public T cell receptors could reveal signatures of past pathogen exposure.

Overall study results and their limits: V-gene and J-gene trimming of TCR beta chains was associated with a missense DCLRE1C variant in a later genetic analysis, and the association was replicated in an independent cohort. It was suggested by the authors that the approach could potentially be generalized to other disease states and immunological phenotypes. Over 15 rarely observed V segments, including chromosome 9 orphons, were excluded from the earlier analysis of 550 to 700 of the donors because counts were too low. The cohort was sequenced for TCR beta chains only, and without alpha or paired-chain data the features that could be detected were limited. The classifier was reported to diagnose cytomegalovirus status with high specificity and sensitivity in both the original and validation cohorts. A cluster of highly shared sequence variants was judged likely to represent a technical artifact of the sequencing pipeline. A later analysis found that most CMV-associated TCR beta chains appeared HLA-restricted, with HLA associations seemingly driven largely by CMV exposure. In a later analysis, several top co-occurrence clusters were reported to appear linked to parvovirus B19, influenza, CMV and Epstein-Barr virus. In an earlier analysis of some 640 of the donors, most TCR beta V segments were observed in productive rearrangements about 90% or about 30% of the time, broadly matching IMGT annotations. When HLA alleles, especially DR and DQ, strongly co-occurred, attributing TCR associations to individual alleles was difficult. A few of the identified cytomegalovirus-associated TCR beta chains were confirmed in vitro to be specific for cytomegalovirus antigens. A further reported finding was that TCR beta sequences accurately predicted the HLA-A and HLA-B alleles for most subjects in the first cohort. Compared with the approximately 670-donor mean, donors in an Asian-associated ancestry cluster had fewer N-insertions in productive TCRs, according to a later genetic analysis. Some IMGT-functional V segments, including TRBV6-2 and TRBV6-3, could not be distinguished by the 87-base-pair reads and were therefore excluded. A later analysis found that HLA-associated TCR beta chains were more clonally expanded and had lower generation probabilities than equally common non-associated chains. Specific HLA alleles were associated with over 15,000 TCR beta sequences at a false discovery rate of 0.05 in a later analysis. Most TCR sequences were observed very rarely across donors, whereas some public TCRs were present in many individuals. HLA typing was unavailable for some donors at each locus, so association tests used only the typed subset. According to a later analysis, TCR association rates differed among HLA loci, with DRB1 alleles showing the most associated TCRs and HLA-C alleles showing the fewest. In the study, about 150 TCR beta chains were listed as associated with cytomegalovirus. Sequencing depth was assumed to be roughly uniform across donors in the presence/absence analyses, though that assumption may not hold. CMV serostatus was the only immune exposure information available for the cohort. Correlated functional status among segregating V segments might be attributable to linkage disequilibrium, but an unknown experimental factor could not be ruled out.

Comment on this clone: The antigen it binds to is not known. Per-base qualities were not stored, and no clone one base away is much larger.

Library prep was done by the immunoSEQ multiplex PCR assay. The multiplex PCR relied on a mix of 60 forward primers for TCR Vbeta segments and 13 reverse primers for TCR Jbeta segments. A multiplex PCR assay on genomic DNA amplified the CDR3 region of rearranged TCR beta genes. The Illumina HiSeq System was used to sequence the amplified TCR beta libraries as 87-base-pair reads. The original pipeline was this. In a later analysis, tens of millions of unique TCR beta chains were counted across the roughly 670 repertoires, and roughly 11 million of these chains were shared by at least two donors. Raw reads were error-corrected and collapsed into unique sequences with a nearest-neighbor algorithm that merged closely related sequences to remove PCR and sequencing errors. To assign V, D and J gene segments, CDR3 sequences were aligned to IMGT reference sequences. For a sequence to be retained, a match of at least six nucleotides to both a V gene segment and a J gene segment was required. Rearrangements were classified as productive when the CDR3 lacked stop codons and remained in frame with V and J, and all other rearrangements were classified as non-productive. CDR3 was defined according to IMGT convention as the region running from the second conserved V-encoded cysteine to the conserved J-encoded phenylalanine. In an earlier analysis of roughly 610 of the donors, sequences lacking an unambiguous match to a single V gene segment were excluded. An earlier analysis of approximately 590 of the donors called V segments functional above 56.7% productive rearrangements and segregating when the between-donor standard deviation exceeded 5%. A statistical classification framework was built for diagnosing cytomegalovirus status from the catalog of TCR beta chain sequences. In a later analysis, V and J genes were assigned by comparing TCR nucleotide sequences against IMGT/GENE-DB human TR gene sequences. A later analysis assigned CDR3 sequences and most-parsimonious VDJ recombination scenarios with the TCRdist pipeline. In a later analysis, each TCR beta chain was defined by its CDR3 amino acid sequence together with its V-gene family, and reads without a unique V-gene family were excluded. To address suspected cross-contamination and a sequencing artifact, a later analysis removed roughly 580 highly shared, low-generation-probability nucleotide sequences. A later analysis calculated a clonal expansion index for each public chain from normalized within-repertoire ranks of inferred template counts. A later analysis computed generation probabilities with a VDJ recombination model fitted to out-of-frame rearrangements, and checked the results against IGoR. A later analysis scored TCR-TCR, TCR-HLA and TCR-CMV co-occurrence with hypergeometric tests, applying a repertoire-size bias correction to TCR pairs. A later analysis estimated false discovery rates by permuting HLA or CMV assignments 20 times. In a later analysis, co-occurring TCRs were grouped using DBSCAN, with TCRdist sequence similarity added in when clustering inside HLA-allele-positive subsets. Repertoires with fewer than 30,000 or more than 120,000 public chains, plus five repertoires with anomalous nucleotide sharing, were excluded from co-occurrence clustering. The immuneACCESS repertoire file appears here via TCRdb, limited to in-frame rearrangements. These files lack a portion of the clones; in checked studies, under half of the deficit traces to unresolved V genes, and the cause of the others is not known. V and J calls and clone size come straight from that table; D and trimming were deduced from the DNA. The sample yields under 200,000 clones; around 68% were counted once. The top ten clones comprise approximately 1.5% of the sample.

The cohort comprised 666 healthy bone marrow donors. All cohort members were sampled while nominally healthy, although unrecorded immune exposures were likely present. The donor tested CMV seronegative and was one of the 352 seronegative cohort members. Each donor provided a peripheral blood sample, and peripheral blood mononuclear cells were used for TCR beta sequencing. Genomic DNA extraction from the blood cell samples was performed with the Qiagen DNeasy Blood Extraction Kit. Reading from cysteine to phenylalanine, the CDR3 counts 16 amino acids. Kept here is only the CDR3 DNA, which spans 48 bases and is read in frame from base 1. The junction shows trimming of 3 bases on V and 3 bases on J, plus 17 bases between the germline ends. The germline V gene specifies SGDLS as CDR1 and YYNGEE as CDR2.

The source material was PBMCs. This receptor was taken from a man aged 50-59 years in good health and CMV-seronegative. The chain couples TRBV9 to TRBJ2-3; possibly the D gene is TRBD1, per 6 matching bases. The CDR3 protein sequence reads: CASSGDQGIVTDTQYF. The nucleotides read TGTGCCAGCAGCGGTGATCAGGGGATAGTGACAGATACGCAGTATTTT.